The 28 T cell receptor beta chains below come from one sample, sequenced in a study of cytomegalovirus exposure and HLA in healthy donors. It was with 60 Vbeta and 13 Jbeta primers that the PCR ran. The assay was immunoSEQ multiplex PCR, and TCRdb's table has in-frame clones only and misses some. The sample lists approximately 110,000 clones, 65% to 90% occurring once. The source material was PBMCs. These receptors were taken from a man aged 25 to 40 in good health and CMV-seropositive.

The J gene is TRBJ1-1, the V gene TRBV18; maybe TRBD1 (5 bases). CDR1 and CDR2 from the germline V gene are KGHSH and LQKENI. The V end was cut by 6 bases, the J end by 5 bases, with 10 bases between. This CDR3 has 12 amino acids. Here the CDR3 reads CASSPDTTEAFF. The DNA of the CDR3 is TGTGCCAGCTCGCCGGACACAACTGAAGCTTTCTTT.

V is TRBV2 and J is TRBJ1-1; 7 nucleotides align to TRBD1. With V trimmed by 7 bases and J by 5 bases, 10 bases remained unmatched. The CDR3 sequence is 14 residues long. The germline V gene encodes CDR1 SNHLY and CDR2 FYNNEI. The CDR3 reads CASKFDRAGTEAFF. The CDR3, as DNA: TGTGCCAGCAAGTTCGACAGGGCAGGGACTGAAGCTTTCTTT.

The V and J genes are TRBV6-1 and TRBJ1-3; D call uncertain. V dropped 4 bases and J dropped 1 base, with 11 bases sitting between them. Germline V gene lookup returns CDR1 MNHNS and CDR2 SASEGT. The CDR3 spans 15 residues. CDR3 amino acids: CASSGTGISGNTIYF. The CDR3 DNA follows: TGTGCCAGCAGTGGGACGGGGATTTCTGGAAACACCATATATTTT.

The genes are TRBV30 and TRBJ1-3, with D uncertain. This CDR3 contains 13 residues. Germline V gene sequence: CDR1 GTSNPN, CDR2 SVGIG (reference sequence). The DNA for the CDR3 is TGTGTCAAGGCAGCGTCTTCGGGAAACACCATATATTTT. This gives the protein CVKAASSGNTIYF.

The chain recombines TRBV2 with TRBJ2-7; TRBD2 matches 8 bases. The germline V gene encodes CDR1 SNHLY and CDR2 FYNNEI. J gave up 0 bases and V 3 bases, and 4 bases lay outside the gene matches. The CDR3 is 15 amino acids. The CDR3 sequence: CASSEPGTSSYEQYF. The CDR3 DNA is TGTGCCAGCAGTGAGCCCGGGACTAGCTCCTACGAGCAGTACTTC. Looking up the rest from reference TRBV2 and TRBJ2-7 gives the full variable domain: EPEVTQTPSHQVTQMGQEVILRCVPISNHLYFYWYRQILGQKVEFLVSFYNNEISEKSEIFDDQFSVERPDGSNFTLKIRSTKLEDSAMYFCASSEPGTSSYEQYFGPGTRLTVT.

The V call is TRBV5-8, the J call TRBJ2-6; 7 nucleotides line up with TRBD1. This CDR3 region has 17 residues. Germline-derived CDR1 and CDR2 are SGHTS and YDEGEE. After removal of 2 bases from V and 0 bases from J, the junction contained 5 bases not matched to a gene. In DNA, the CDR3 is TGTGCCAGCAGCTTTGGACAGGACAACTCTGGGGCCAACGTCCTGACTTTC. Translation gives CASSFGQDNSGANVLTF.

The V and J genes are TRBV2 and TRBJ1-4; 7 bases are shared with TRBD1. J gave up 3 bases and V 6 bases, and 7 bases lay outside the gene matches. The length of the CDR3 is 15 residues. CDR1 SNHLY and CDR2 FYNNEI come from the germline V gene. CDR3 bases: TGTGCCAGCAGAGCCTGGGACAGCCCTAATGAAAAACTGTTTTTT. Its translation: CASRAWDSPNEKLFF.

This clone was counted only a few times. The sample carries other DNA sequences with the same CDR3. The gene calls are TRBV6-5 and TRBJ1-2, with 9 nucleotides matching TRBD1. The V gene end was trimmed by 2 bases and the J gene end by 4 bases; junction bases not matched to a gene: 5. CDR1 MNHEY and CDR2 SVGAGI come from the germline V gene. This CDR3 contains 15 residues. CDR3 sequence reads: CASSYRGQGTYGYTF. CDR3 in DNA: TGTGCCAGCAGTTACCGGGGACAGGGCACCTATGGCTACACCTTC.

This chain links TRBV28 with TRBJ2-5, with TRBD2 matching 11 bases. The CDR3 has 15 amino acids. Germline loops: CDR1 MDHEN, CDR2 SYDVKM. Losses at the gene ends were 6 bases for V and 2 bases for J; bases not matched to a gene: 5. The CDR3 bases are TGTGCCAGCAGCACTCTAGCGGGGGGACAAGAGACCCAGTACTTC. Translated: CASSTLAGGQETQYF.

The V gene is TRBV6-5, the J gene TRBJ2-2; D is unclear. Germline CDR1 reads MNHEY; CDR2 reads SVGAGI. The CDR3 loop spans 15 amino acids. The V and J ends lost 5 bases and 3 bases respectively, with 13 bases between them. The CDR3 coding sequence is TGTGCCAGCAGTACCCCGAGCCTACACACCGGGGAGCTGTTTTTT. Protein: CASSTPSLHTGELFF.

The table lists this clone with a few counts. The CDR3 nucleotides read TGCGCCAGCAGTGATCAGAGGGCTTTCTTT. It translates to CASSDQRAFF. The chain couples TRBV10-2 to TRBJ1-1; D uncertain. CDR1 is WSHSY, CDR2 SAAADI, per germline. CDR3 size: 10 residues. V gave up 3 bases and J gave up 11 bases, with 7 bases separating them.

V usage is TRBV27 and J usage is TRBJ1-2, with a possible D match to TRBD1 (5 bases). The CDR3 covers 14 residues. Trimming stripped 5 bases from V and 2 bases from J, with 12 bases between. The germline V gene has CDR1 MNHEY and CDR2 SMNVEV (reference sequence). CDR3 sequence reads: CASSLRGGNYGYTF. The CDR3 DNA is TGTGCCAGCAGTCTTCGTGGGGGGAACTATGGCTACACCTTC.

V gene TRBV19 combines with J gene TRBJ1-6; unclear D gene. The V end was cut by 8 bases, the J end by 8 bases, with 16 bases between. CDR1 and CDR2 from the germline V gene are LNHDA and SQIVND (reference sequence). This CDR3 has 14 residues. The DNA for the CDR3 is TGTGCCAGTTATATGCGGGGTTCGGATTCACCCCTCCACTTT. Translating it yields CASYMRGSDSPLHF. The variable domain in full, completed from reference TRBV19 and TRBJ1-6, reads DGGITQSPKYLFRKEGQNVTLSCEQNLNHDAMYWYRQDPGQGLRLIYYSQIVNDFQKGDIAEGYSVSREKKESFPLTVTSAQKNPTAFYLCASYMRGSDSPLHFGNGTRLTVT.

J is TRBJ2-3 and V is TRBV11-2, with 10 bases that match TRBD1. Per germline, CDR1 SGHAT and CDR2 FQNNGV. The CDR3 consists of 15 residues. The J segment lost 5 bases and the V segment lost 6 bases, leaving 8 bases of the junction unmatched. The CDR3 region is CASSSGQGEVDTQYF. The CDR3 DNA is TGTGCCAGCAGTTCAGGACAGGGGGAGGTAGATACGCAGTATTTT.

The J gene is TRBJ1-5, the V gene TRBV7-9; 8 nucleotides match TRBD1. After removal of 6 bases from V and 4 bases from J, the junction contained 8 bases not matched to a gene. The CDR3 is 15 residues long. Germline loops: CDR1 SEHNR, CDR2 FQNEAQ (reference sequence). This CDR3 is CASSDDRGGNQPQHF. The CDR3 coding sequence is TGTGCCAGCAGTGACGACAGGGGAGGGAATCAGCCCCAGCATTTT. Together with reference TRBV7-9 and TRBJ1-5, the CDR3 gives the full variable domain: DTGVSQNPRHKITKRGQNVTFRCDPISEHNRLYWYRQTLGQGPEFLTYFQNEAQLEKSRLLSDRFSAERPKGSFSTLEIQRTEQGDSAMYLCASSDDRGGNQPQHFGDGTRLSIL.

The chain employs TRBV7-9 and TRBJ1-6, with a weak D call TRBD1 (5 bases). CDR3 length equals 14 residues. Trimming left V 2 bases short and J 5 bases short, with 7 bases between. In germline, CDR1 is SEHNR, CDR2 FQNEAQ (reference sequence). The CDR3 nucleotides are TGTGCCAGCAGCTTAACAGGAGATAATTCACCCCTCCACTTT. It codes for CASSLTGDNSPLHF.

V gene TRBV5-4 combines with J gene TRBJ2-5; a possible D gene is TRBD2 (7 bases). Germline lookup yields CDR1 SGHNT and CDR2 YYREEE (reference sequence). This CDR3 contains 14 residues. V gave up 5 bases and J gave up 5 bases, with 16 bases separating them. The CDR3 DNA is TGTGCCAGCAGAGTGGGGGGGCTGGGTGAGACCCAGTACTTC. Its protein is CASRVGGLGETQYF.

This clone has only a few counts. The V call is TRBV7-9, the J call TRBJ1-1, with a possible D match to TRBD1 (6 bases). Trimming left V 2 bases short and J 4 bases short, with 11 bases between. The germline V gene has CDR1 SEHNR and CDR2 FQNEAQ (reference sequence). The CDR3 runs 14 residues. The CDR3 loop reads CASSLMGAATEAFF. The CDR3 DNA is TGTGCCAGCAGCTTAATGGGGGCAGCCACTGAAGCTTTCTTT.

V is TRBV28 and J is TRBJ2-5; D is possibly TRBD2 (6 bases). CDR1 MDHEN and CDR2 SYDVKM come from the germline V gene. The CDR3 is 13 amino acids. Deletions cut 4 bases from V and 5 bases from J, with 11 bases between. DNA for the CDR3: TGTGCCAGCAGTTGGGGGGATCAGGAGACCCAGTACTTC. This sequence encodes CASSWGDQETQYF. Filled out from reference TRBV28 and TRBJ2-5, the complete variable domain reads DVKVTQSSRYLVKRTGEKVFLECVQDMDHENMFWYRQDPGLGLRLIYFSYDVKMKEKGDIPEGYSVSREKKERFSLILESASTNQTSMYLCASSWGDQETQYFGPGTRLLVL.

The gene calls are TRBV4-3 and TRBJ2-2; D perhaps matches TRBD1 (6 bases). The ends were cut back, 0 bases at V and 4 bases at J, with 9 bases in the middle. CDR3 size: 15 residues. Germline assignment: CDR1 LGHNA and CDR2 YSLEER. CDR3: CASSQEQGPTGELFF. CDR3 sequence (DNA): TGCGCCAGCAGCCAAGAACAGGGACCCACCGGGGAGCTGTTTTTT.

This clone was detected a few times. The rearrangement uses TRBV29-1 and TRBJ2-7, with TRBD1 as a possible D gene (6 bases). Looked up from germline, CDR1 is SQVTM and CDR2 is ANQGSEA. Between the trimmed V and J ends, which lost 0 bases and 5 bases, there was a span of 17 bases. The CDR3 length is 15 residues. CDR3 in DNA: TGCAGCGTTGAAGACCCAGCAGGGGCAACCCACGAGCAGTACTTC. Protein: CSVEDPAGATHEQYF.

This chain uses TRBV9 with TRBJ2-3, with 10 bases identical to TRBD2. The germline gives CDR1 SGDLS, CDR2 YYNGEE. The CDR3 runs 14 residues. V gave up 5 bases and J gave up 2 bases; unmatched junction bases: 2. DNA of the CDR3: TGTGCCAGCAGAGCGGGGGGGCCCACAGATACGCAGTATTTT. This sequence encodes CASRAGGPTDTQYF.

The rearrangement links TRBV4-2 to TRBJ2-1; the match to TRBD2 covers 11 bases. V lost 0 bases and J lost 7; bases outside the gene matches: 5. The CDR3 runs 16 residues. Germline values: CDR1 LGHNA, CDR2 YNFKEQ. CDR3 region: CASSQDRASGGNEQFF. CDR3 bases: TGTGCCAGCAGCCAAGATCGAGCTAGCGGGGGGAATGAGCAGTTCTTC.

This sequence joins TRBV28 and TRBJ2-7; TRBD1 matches at 7 bases. The germline V gene encodes CDR1 MDHEN and CDR2 SYDVKM. Trimming took 8 bases from V and 6 from J; bases not matched to a gene: 16. The CDR3 has 15 residues. CDR3 protein: CASGNPQGVVGEQYF. The CDR3 DNA follows: TGTGCCAGCGGAAACCCCCAGGGGGTCGTAGGCGAGCAGTACTTC.

The J gene is TRBJ1-2, the V gene TRBV7-9; the D gene is possibly TRBD1 (5 bases). Trimming removed 1 base at V and 5 bases at J, with 11 bases between. Germline V gives CDR1 SEHNR, CDR2 FQNEAQ (reference sequence). This CDR3 region has 14 residues. The CDR3 is CASSLGGREYGYTF. The CDR3 DNA reads TGTGCCAGCAGCTTAGGGGGCCGGGAGTATGGCTACACCTTC.

The V call is TRBV7-2, the J call TRBJ2-3; tentative D call: TRBD1 (6 bases). CDR3 length: 16 amino acids. The ends were cut back, 5 bases at V and 0 bases at J, with 15 bases in the middle. In germline, CDR1 is SGHTA, CDR2 FQGNSA. The CDR3 region is CASSPATGPSTDTQYF. DNA of the CDR3: TGTGCCAGCAGCCCTGCGACAGGCCCTAGCACAGATACGCAGTATTTT. The variable domain in full, with the rest retrieved from reference TRBV7-2 and TRBJ2-3, is GAGVSQSPSNKVTEKGKDVELRCDPISGHTALYWYRQSLGQGLEFLIYFQGNSAPDKSGLPSDRFSAERTGGSVSTLTIQRTQQEDSAVYLCASSPATGPSTDTQYFGPGTRLTVL.

This clone is a singleton in its sample. This chain links TRBV5-1 with TRBJ2-2; unclear D gene. In germline, CDR1 is SGHRS, CDR2 YFSETQ. Deletions cut 4 bases from V and 2 bases from J, with 12 bases between. The CDR3 has 15 amino acids. The CDR3 region has the DNA TGCGCCAGCAGCGCATTGAGAGCTAACACCGGGGAGCTGTTTTTT. It codes for CASSALRANTGELFF. Full variable domain (remainder filled in from reference TRBV5-1 and TRBJ2-2): KAGVTQTPRYLIKTRGQQVTLSCSPISGHRSVSWYQQTPGQGLQFLFEYFSETQRNKGNFPGRFSGRQFSNSRSEMNVSTLELGDSALYLCASSALRANTGELFFGEGSRLTVL.

This clone was recorded only once. The germline gene is not matched at one end of the junction; a read error may be the cause. The chain combines TRBV7-6 with TRBJ1-5; D may be TRBD1 (6 bases). The CDR3 consists of 14 residues. CDR1 SGHVS and CDR2 FNYEAQ come from the germline V gene. DNA for the CDR3: TGTGCCAGCGGCTTAGGGGGGGGATATTCACCCCAGCATTTT. It translates to CASGLGGGYSPQHF.